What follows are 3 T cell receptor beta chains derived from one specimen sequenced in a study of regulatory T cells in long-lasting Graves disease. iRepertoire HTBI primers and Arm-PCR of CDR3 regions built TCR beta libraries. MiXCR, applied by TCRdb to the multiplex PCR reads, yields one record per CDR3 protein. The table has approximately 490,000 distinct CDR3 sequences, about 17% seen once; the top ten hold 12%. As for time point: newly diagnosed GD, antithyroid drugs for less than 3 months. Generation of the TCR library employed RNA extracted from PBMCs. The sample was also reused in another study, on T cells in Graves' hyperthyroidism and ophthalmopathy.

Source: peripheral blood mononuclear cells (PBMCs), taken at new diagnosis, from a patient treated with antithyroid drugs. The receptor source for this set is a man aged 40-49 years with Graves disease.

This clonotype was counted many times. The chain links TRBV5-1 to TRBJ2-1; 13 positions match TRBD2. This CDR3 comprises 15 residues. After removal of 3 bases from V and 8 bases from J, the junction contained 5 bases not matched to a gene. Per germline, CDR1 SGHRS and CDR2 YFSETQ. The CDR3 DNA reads TGCGCCAGCAGCTCCGGACTAGCGGGAGCAGATGAGCAGTTCTTC. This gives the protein CASSSGLAGADEQFF.

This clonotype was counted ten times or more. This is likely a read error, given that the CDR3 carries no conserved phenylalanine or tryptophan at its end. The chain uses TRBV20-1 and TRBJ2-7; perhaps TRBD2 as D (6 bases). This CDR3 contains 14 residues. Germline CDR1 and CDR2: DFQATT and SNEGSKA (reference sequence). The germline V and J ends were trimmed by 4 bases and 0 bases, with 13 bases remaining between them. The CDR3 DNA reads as TGCAGTGCTAACTCCGCGGGGAACTCCTACGAGCAGTACCTC. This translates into CSANSAGNSYEQYL.

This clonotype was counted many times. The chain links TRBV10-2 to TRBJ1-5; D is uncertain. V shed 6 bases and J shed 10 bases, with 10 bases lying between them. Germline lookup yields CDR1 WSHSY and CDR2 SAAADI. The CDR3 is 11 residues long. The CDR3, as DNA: TGCGCCAGCAGCCCGACGGTCCCCCAGCATTTT. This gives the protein CASSPTVPQHF.